Listed below are T cell receptor beta chains from one sample, sequenced in a study of OX40 agonist ivuxolimab in advanced cancers. Generated by immunoSEQ multiplex PCR, the TCRdb table keeps only in-frame clones and is missing some. The table has about 54,000 clones, roughly 81% seen once. The material was CD4+ or CD8+ T cells sorted from blood, obtained in a trial of the OX40 agonist ivuxolimab. The receptors derive from an adult with an advanced solid tumor such as melanoma, head and neck, liver or kidney cancer. The CDR3 runs from the conserved cysteine through the conserved F or W. D genes are given only for firm matches. Clone size is shown for a subset of rows, as once, few, many or a class of expanded clone.

j_call: TRBJ1-4
v_call: TRBV18
d_call: .
clone_size: .
cdr3_aa: CASSPGTNEKLFF
cdr3_nt: TGTGCCAGCTCACCGGGGACTAATGAAAAACTGTTTTTT

j_call: TRBJ2-1
v_call: TRBV7-2
d_call: .
clone_size: .
cdr3_aa: CASSLDNIPGPRNEQFF
cdr3_nt: TGTGCCAGCAGCTTAGATAACATCCCTGGGCCTCGGAATGAGCAGTTCTTC

j_call: TRBJ1-4
v_call: TRBV19
d_call: TRBD1
clone_size: .
cdr3_aa: CASRGGTGNEKLFF
cdr3_nt: TGTGCCAGTAGGGGAGGGACAGGGAATGAAAAACTGTTTTTT

j_call: TRBJ1-1
v_call: TRBV28
d_call: .
clone_size: .
cdr3_aa: CASSRKKGVGTEAFF
cdr3_nt: TGTGCCAGCAGTCGAAAAAAAGGGGTGGGGACTGAAGCTTTCTTT

j_call: TRBJ2-3
v_call: TRBV9
d_call: .
clone_size: .
cdr3_aa: CASSPFADTQYF
cdr3_nt: TGTGCCAGCAGCCCTTTTGCAGATACGCAGTATTTT

j_call: TRBJ2-7
v_call: TRBV7-8
d_call: .
clone_size: .
cdr3_aa: CASSLAGEDYEQYF
cdr3_nt: TGTGCCAGCAGCTTAGCGGGTGAGGACTACGAGCAGTACTTC

j_call: TRBJ1-4
v_call: TRBV11-2
d_call: .
clone_size: .
cdr3_aa: CASSPWGGSPSWNEKLFF
cdr3_nt: TGTGCCAGCAGTCCCTGGGGAGGATCTCCTTCTTGGAATGAAAAACTGTTTTTT

j_call: TRBJ2-2
v_call: TRBV27
d_call: .
clone_size: .
cdr3_aa: CASSLEAFGTGELFF
cdr3_nt: TGTGCCAGCAGTTTAGAGGCGTTTGGCACCGGGGAGCTGTTTTTT

j_call: TRBJ2-5
v_call: TRBV10-3
d_call: .
clone_size: .
cdr3_aa: CAISESGDNQETQYF
cdr3_nt: TGTGCCATCAGTGAGTCGGGGGACAATCAAGAGACCCAGTACTTC

j_call: TRBJ2-3
v_call: TRBV6-5
d_call: .
clone_size: .
cdr3_aa: CASNERYSPDTQYF
cdr3_nt: TGTGCCAGCAATGAAAGGTATTCTCCAGATACGCAGTATTTT

j_call: TRBJ2-1
v_call: TRBV5-4
d_call: .
clone_size: .
cdr3_aa: CASSLASNEQFF
cdr3_nt: TGTGCCAGCAGCTTGGCCAGTAATGAGCAGTTCTTC

j_call: TRBJ1-1
v_call: TRBV4-1
d_call: TRBD1
clone_size: .
cdr3_aa: CASSQDKRQGGTEAFF
cdr3_nt: TGCGCCAGCAGCCAAGATAAAAGACAGGGAGGTACTGAAGCTTTCTTT

j_call: TRBJ1-4
v_call: TRBV28
d_call: TRBD1
clone_size: .
cdr3_aa: CASSLTGTGQEKLFF
cdr3_nt: TGTGCCAGCAGCTTAACCGGGACAGGGCAAGAAAAACTGTTTTTT

j_call: TRBJ1-1
v_call: TRBV7-2
d_call: TRBD1
clone_size: .
cdr3_aa: CASSLGDRPNTEAFF
cdr3_nt: TGTGCCAGCAGCTTAGGGGACAGGCCGAACACTGAAGCTTTCTTT

j_call: TRBJ1-5
v_call: TRBV28
d_call: TRBD1
clone_size: .
cdr3_aa: CASTPSGTGGNQPQHF
cdr3_nt: TGTGCCAGCACGCCTTCCGGGACAGGGGGCAATCAGCCCCAGCATTTT

j_call: TRBJ1-2
v_call: TRBV25-1
d_call: .
clone_size: .
cdr3_aa: CASSDDRIYGYTF
cdr3_nt: TGTGCCAGCAGTGATGATCGGATTTATGGCTACACCTTC

j_call: TRBJ2-5
v_call: TRBV19
d_call: .
clone_size: once
cdr3_aa: CASSIHATESEETQYF
cdr3_nt: TGTGCCAGTAGTATCCATGCGACTGAGAGTGAAGAGACCCAGTACTTC

j_call: TRBJ1-4
v_call: TRBV2
d_call: .
clone_size: .
cdr3_aa: CASIKGTANEKLFF
cdr3_nt: TGTGCCAGTATAAAGGGGACGGCTAATGAAAAACTGTTTTTT